The 19 T cell receptor beta chains reported below all come from one sample, sequenced in a study of breast tumors, draining lymph nodes, adjacent tissues. TCRdb re-called the multiplex PCR reads through MiXCR, storing one row per CDR3 protein. The table lists some 100,000 distinct CDR3 sequences, 21% of them singletons. Samples came from axillary lymph nodes draining the breast cancer. The sequencing input was axillary lymph node tissue. Source of these receptors: a female donor with breast cancer. Some clones in this sample may be carry-over from other donors' samples.

This clonotype has a count of ten or more. The chain joins TRBV27 to TRBJ1-2, with D possibly matching TRBD1 (5 bases). CDR1 and CDR2 from the germline V gene are MNHEY and SMNVEV (reference sequence). CDR3 length: 13 residues. Trimming took off 6 bases at V and 1 base at J, with 9 bases between the two ends. The CDR3 reads CASRPGLNYGYTF. In DNA, the CDR3 is TGTGCCAGCAGACCAGGGCTTAACTATGGCTACACCTTC.

The sample holds many counts of this clonotype. One end of the junction does not line up with germline, which may come from a read error. V is TRBV6-6 and J is TRBJ1-3; D not resolved. The CDR3 runs to 15 residues. Per germline, CDR1 MNHNY and CDR2 SVGAGI (reference sequence). CDR3 in amino acids: CASRYFLSSGNTIYF. The DNA of the CDR3 is TGTGCCAGCCGTTATTTCCTGAGCTCTGGAAACACCATATATTTT.

The chain joins TRBV3-1 to TRBJ2-5; D ambiguous. This CDR3 region has 13 residues. V lost 1 base and J lost 5, with 8 bases in between. CDR1 and CDR2 from the germline V gene are LGHDT and YNNKEL (reference sequence). CDR3 DNA: TGTGCCAGCAGCCAAGTCTCCCGGGAGACCCAGTACTTC. Protein sequence: CASSQVSRETQYF.

In its sample, this clonotype was seen many times. The rearrangement links TRBV10-3 to TRBJ1-3; D is perhaps TRBD1 (5 bases). This CDR3 comprises 15 residues. Trimming took off 0 bases at V and 3 bases at J, with 9 bases between the two ends. Germline V gives CDR1 ENHRY, CDR2 SYGVKD. CDR3 in DNA: TGTGCCATCAGTGAGTCGGGGGACGGTGGAAACACCATATATTTT. Its protein is CAISESGDGGNTIYF.

Turning to this clonotype: Just one base apart from a much larger clone, this may be a read error. The V and J genes are TRBV11-2 and TRBJ1-5; 11 bases align to TRBD1. V dropped 5 bases and J dropped 7; count of bases not matched to a gene: 10. Germline CDR1 and CDR2: SGHAT and FQNNGV. This CDR3 contains 16 residues. The CDR3 spells CASSLQGTGGGQPQHF. CDR3 nucleotide sequence: TGTGCCAGCAGCCTACAGGGGACAGGGGGTGGGCAGCCCCAGCATTTT. Drawing the rest from reference TRBV11-2 and TRBJ1-5, the complete variable domain is EAGVAQSPRYKIIEKRQSVAFWCNPISGHATLYWYQQILGQGPKLLIQFQNNGVVDDSQLPKDRFSAERLKGVDSTLKIQPAKLEDSAVYLCASSLQGTGGGQPQHFGDGTRLSIL.

This clonotype was picked up many times. The CDR3 spells CASSAYRNQPQHF. The CDR3, as DNA: TGTGCCAGCAGTGCGTACAGGAATCAGCCCCAGCATTTT. The gene calls are TRBV2 and TRBJ1-5; D may be TRBD1 (5 bases). CDR3 length equals 13 residues. The V end was cut by 4 bases, the J end by 4 bases, with 8 bases between. The germline V gene has CDR1 SNHLY and CDR2 FYNNEI.

The chain combines TRBV19 with TRBJ1-1; D not resolved. Germline lookup yields CDR1 LNHDA and CDR2 SQIVND (reference sequence). V lost 7 bases to trimming and J lost 6 bases, with 9 bases between them. CDR3 size: 11 residues. CDR3 loop: CASTPGAEAFF. As DNA, the CDR3 is TGTGCCAGTACCCCGGGTGCTGAAGCTTTCTTT.

This clonotype has at least ten counts. This chain joins TRBV29-1 and TRBJ2-5, with 7 bases identical to TRBD2. CDR3 length equals 12 residues. The germline gives CDR1 SQVTM, CDR2 ANQGSEA. J was trimmed by 5 bases and V by 5 bases; bases with no gene match: 5. For the CDR3, the DNA is TGCAGCGTTAGGGGAGGGGTGGAGACCCAGTACTTC. Translating gives CSVRGGVETQYF.

The count of this clonotype is one. Being one base from a much bigger clone, this may be a read error. The chain recombines TRBV9 with TRBJ1-3; tentatively, D is TRBD1 (5 bases). In germline, CDR1 is SGDLS, CDR2 YYNGEE. Trimming cost V 2 bases and J 2 bases, with 14 bases left between them. The length of the CDR3 is 16 residues. The CDR3 region is CASSVSGAEAGNTIYF. As DNA, the CDR3 is TGTGCCAGCAGCGTCTCCGGGGCAGAAGCTGGAAACACCATATATTTT. Complete variable domain (other parts from reference TRBV9 and TRBJ1-3): DSGVTQTPKHLITATGQRVTLRCSPRSGDLSVYWYQQSLDQGLQFLIQYYNGEERAKGNILERFSAQQFPDLHSELNLSSLELGDSALYFCASSVSGAEAGNTIYFGEGSWLTVV.

Comments on this clonotype: A much larger clone differs by one base, so this may be a read error. The chain combines TRBV4-2 with TRBJ2-2, with D unresolved. The CDR3 loop spans 16 amino acids. Deletions cut 6 bases from V and 2 bases from J, with 16 bases between. CDR1 is LGHNA, CDR2 YNFKEQ, per germline. The CDR3 DNA reads TGTGCCAGCAGACGCGAGGTCGGTATCAACACCGGGGAGCTGTTTTTT. Translation gives CASRREVGINTGELFF.

This clonotype was recorded at least ten times. The junction departs from the called germline gene at one end, perhaps through a read error. This chain joins TRBV7-7 and TRBJ2-2, with 8 positions matching TRBD2. The CDR3 is made up of 16 amino acids. Per germline, CDR1 SSHAT and CDR2 FNYEAQ (reference sequence). The CDR3 protein is CASSLGQAGDTGELFF. As DNA, the CDR3 is TGTGCTAGCAGCTTAGGGCAAGCGGGGGACACCGGGGAGCTGTTTTTT.

This clonotype was counted ten times or more. The J gene is TRBJ2-3, the V gene TRBV29-1; TRBD2 matches at 8 bases. This CDR3 spans 14 amino acids. After removal of 3 bases from V and 2 bases from J, the junction contained 4 bases not matched to a gene. CDR1 and CDR2 (germline): SQVTM, ANQGSEA. In nucleotides, the CDR3 is TGCAGCGTTGATGGCGGGGGGACCACAGATACGCAGTATTTT. Translated: CSVDGGGTTDTQYF.

This clonotype showed up many times. The chain is built from TRBV2 and TRBJ1-2, with D maybe TRBD1 (5 bases). CDR1 and CDR2 from the germline V gene are SNHLY and FYNNEI. Trimming removed 3 bases from V and 6 bases from J, with 14 bases in between. This CDR3 is 14 amino acids long. Here the CDR3 DNA reads TGTGCCAGCAGTGAGGGCAGGGTACGGGATGGCTACACCTTC. This encodes CASSEGRVRDGYTF.

V gene TRBV30 combines with J gene TRBJ2-4; 10 bases agree with TRBD1. The CDR3 has 15 amino acids. The V gene end was trimmed by 1 base and the J gene end by 6 bases; junction bases not matched to a gene: 6. CDR1 GTSNPN and CDR2 SVGIG come from the germline V gene (reference sequence). CDR3 bases: TGTGCCTGGAGTGCGGGACAGGGGTCTGGAAACATTCAGTACTTC. This sequence encodes CAWSAGQGSGNIQYF.

This clonotype has ten or more counts. The gene calls are TRBV7-2 and TRBJ2-3, with 9 nucleotides matching TRBD2. The CDR3 contains 17 residues. The V gene's germline CDR1 is SGHTA and CDR2 FQGNSA. V lost 5 bases and J lost 5; bases outside the gene matches: 14. CDR3 region: CASSPTVAGAGGDTQYF. The CDR3 bases are TGTGCCAGCAGCCCAACGGTAGCGGGGGCAGGGGGAGATACGCAGTATTTT. The full variable domain, its missing parts supplied by reference TRBV7-2 and TRBJ2-3, is GAGVSQSPSNKVTEKGKDVELRCDPISGHTALYWYRQSLGQGLEFLIYFQGNSAPDKSGLPSDRFSAERTGGSVSTLTIQRTQQEDSAVYLCASSPTVAGAGGDTQYFGPGTRLTVL.

This clonotype was observed many times. V usage is TRBV2 and J usage is TRBJ1-5; D is unresolved. The CDR3 contains 17 residues. Germline CDR1 is SNHLY and CDR2 is FYNNEI. V was clipped by 0 bases and J by 6 bases, with 18 bases between them. CDR3: CASSEALRDNGVQPQHF. CDR3 coding DNA: TGTGCCAGCAGTGAAGCGCTTCGGGATAATGGGGTTCAGCCCCAGCATTTT.

This clonotype has just a few counts. The CDR3, as DNA: TGTGCCAGCAGTTACTCGTCGACTAATTCACCCCTCCACTTT. Its protein product is CASSYSSTNSPLHF. This chain uses TRBV6-5 with TRBJ1-6; D is undetermined. V lost 0 bases, J lost 6 bases, and 6 bases lay in between. The germline V gene encodes CDR1 MNHEY and CDR2 SVGAGI. The CDR3 runs 14 residues.

This clonotype was counted at least ten times. The V gene is TRBV6-2 or TRBV6-3, the J gene TRBJ1-2, with 7 nucleotides matching TRBD1. Germline CDR1 MNHEY, CDR2 SVGEGT. With V trimmed by 7 bases and J by 0 bases, 5 bases remained unmatched. The CDR3 length is 14 residues. CDR3 in DNA: TGTGCCAGCAACGACAGGGCTACTAACTATGGCTACACCTTC. It is translated as CASNDRATNYGYTF.

This clonotype was seen many times. This chain links TRBV19 with TRBJ1-4, with 7 bases lining up with TRBD1. Germline assignment: CDR1 LNHDA and CDR2 SQIVND (reference sequence). J lost 4 bases, V lost 4 bases, and 6 bases had no gene match. This CDR3 is 15 amino acids long. The CDR3 DNA sequence: TGTGCCAGTAGTACCCGAGGGGGCCATAATGAAAAACTGTTTTTT. Amino acid sequence: CASSTRGGHNEKLFF.